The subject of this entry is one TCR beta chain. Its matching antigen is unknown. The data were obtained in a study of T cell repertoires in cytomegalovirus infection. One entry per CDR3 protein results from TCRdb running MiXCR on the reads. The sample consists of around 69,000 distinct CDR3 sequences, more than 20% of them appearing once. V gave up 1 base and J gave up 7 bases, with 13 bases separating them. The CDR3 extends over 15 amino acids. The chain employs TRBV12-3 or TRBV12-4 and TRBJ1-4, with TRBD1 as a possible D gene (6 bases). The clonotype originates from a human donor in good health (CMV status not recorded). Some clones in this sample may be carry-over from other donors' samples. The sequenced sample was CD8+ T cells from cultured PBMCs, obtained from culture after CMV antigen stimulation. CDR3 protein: CASSLEGDFLEKLFF. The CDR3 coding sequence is TGTGCCAGCAGTTTAGAGGGGGACTTCCTTGAAAAACTGTTTTTT.